The rows below give T cell receptor beta chains drawn from one sample of a study of T-cell memory formation after mild COVID-19. MiXCR, applied by TCRdb to the 5' RACE reads, yields one record per CDR3 protein. Among roughly 120,000 distinct CDR3 sequences listed, about 16% were seen once. Material for sequencing was PBMCs or a T cell subset sorted from them (not recorded which). The receptors were sampled from an adult woman who had mild COVID-19 (a few samples of this study predate the infection). Cell type and time point are not known. CDR3s include the opening cysteine and the closing phenylalanine or tryptophan. Each record gives: J gene, clone size, D gene, V gene, CDR3 DNA, CDR3 protein. The D gene is left open where the match is weak. Some rows have no size entry. The others give once, few or many, or a class for an expanded clone.

>TRBJ2-2|-|TRBD2|TRBV6-5
TGTGCCAGCAGTTACATGCTAGCGGGGGGACCCGGGGAGCTGTTTTTT
CASSYMLAGGPGELFF
>TRBJ2-7|few|-|TRBV4-3
TGCGCCAGCAGCCAAGACAGGGTTGGTGCTGGGCAGTACTTC
CASSQDRVGAGQYF
>TRBJ2-7|-|-|TRBV12-5
TGTGCTAGTGGTACACCCCAGGGCGAGCAGTACTTC
CASGTPQGEQYF
>TRBJ2-7|few|TRBD2|TRBV18
TGTGCCAGCTCACCTGCCGGACTAGCCTACGAGCAGTACTTC
CASSPAGLAYEQYF
>TRBJ2-5|few|TRBD2|TRBV7-6
TGTGCCAGCAGCTTAGGGACGAAAGGAGGACTAGCCCAGGGGACCCAGTACTTC
CASSLGTKGGLAQGTQYF
>TRBJ1-1|few|-|TRBV20-1
TGCAGTGCTAGAGATCGCCCCCACAGTTGGAACACTGAAGCTTTCTTT
CSARDRPHSWNTEAFF
>TRBJ1-6|few|TRBD1|TRBV9
TGTGCCAGCAGCCCTCGGGGACAGGGGGGCGAATCACCCCTCCACTTT
CASSPRGQGGESPLHF
>TRBJ2-1|-|TRBD2|TRBV18
TGTGCCAGCTCACCCACGGGGGGGCAAGAGCAGTTCTTC
CASSPTGGQEQFF
>TRBJ2-7|-|TRBD1|TRBV29-1
TGCAGCGTCTCTTCGACAGGGGTCCACGAGCAGTACTTC
CSVSSTGVHEQYF
>TRBJ2-1|few|TRBD2|TRBV7-9
TGTGCCAGCAGCTTCACGGCTGGGCTAGCGGGGTATACGACCTACAATGAGCAGTTCTTC
CASSFTAGLAGYTTYNEQFF
>TRBJ1-5|-|-|TRBV1
TGCACCAGCAGCCAAGAAGGTGGAGGGAAAAGGGGCAATCAGCCCCAGCATTTT
CTSSQEGGGKRGNQPQHF
>TRBJ2-7|few|TRBD2|TRBV27
TGTGCCAGCAGGGGCCCGGGACTAGCGGGAGGTACGTCCTACGAGCAGTACTTC
CASRGPGLAGGTSYEQYF
>TRBJ2-2|few|-|TRBV5-1
TGCGCCAGCAGCTGGCAAAACTCAGGGTCCACGTACACCGGGGAGCTGTTTTTT
CASSWQNSGSTYTGELFF